The present T cell receptor (beta chain) was sequenced within a study of T-cell memory formation after mild COVID-19. In TCRdb, the 5' RACE reads were re-called with MiXCR into one record per CDR3 protein. The sample consists of roughly 500,000 distinct CDR3 sequences, around 21% of them appearing once. The CDR3 runs 14 residues. Trimming cost V 3 bases and J 6 bases, with 14 bases left between them. Germline values: CDR1 MGHDK, CDR2 SYGVNS. The material sequenced was PBMCs or a T cell subset sorted from them (not recorded which). This sequence originates from an adult woman who had mild COVID-19 (a few samples of this study predate the infection). Cell type and time point are not known. This chain links TRBV25-1 with TRBJ1-1; unclear D gene. The CDR3 is CASSDSASVAEAFF. CDR3 nucleotides: TGTGCCAGCAGTGATTCCGCGTCCGTTGCTGAAGCTTTCTTT. Filled out from reference TRBV25-1 and TRBJ1-1, the complete variable domain reads EADIYQTPRYLVIGTGKKITLECSQTMGHDKMYWYQQDPGMELHLIHYSYGVNSTEKGDLSSESTVSRIRTEHFPLTLESARPSHTSQYLCASSDSASVAEAFFGQGTRLTVV.